Listed here are 29 T cell receptor beta chains from one sample, sequenced in a study of blood T cells in healthy people across ages. Primed by a sample-barcoded 5' primer and a J-beta primer mix, a second PCR proceeded for about 6 to 12 cycles. TCRdb processed the 5' RACE reads anew with MiXCR; each CDR3 protein has one entry. The sample consists of 1.5 million to 2 million distinct CDR3 sequences, around 48% of them appearing once. Source material: blood. The source of these receptors is a woman aged 40 to 49 in good health.

The chain carries TRBV5-1 and TRBJ2-3; D might be TRBD1 or TRBD2, each matching 5 bases. V gave up 4 bases and J gave up 6 bases, with 15 bases separating them. The germline V gene encodes CDR1 SGHRS and CDR2 YFSETQ. This CDR3 comprises 14 residues. CDR3 coding DNA: TGCGCCAGCAGCACGGGGCAGGTGGCGGATACGCAGTATTTT. Translating it yields CASSTGQVADTQYF. Variable domain in full (rest from reference TRBV5-1 and TRBJ2-3): KAGVTQTPRYLIKTRGQQVTLSCSPISGHRSVSWYQQTPGQGLQFLFEYFSETQRNKGNFPGRFSGRQFSNSRSEMNVSTLELGDSALYLCASSTGQVADTQYFGPGTRLTVL.

CDR3 in amino acids: CASSQTTSGGLQFF. DNA for the CDR3: TGTGCCAGCAGCCAAACGACTAGCGGGGGATTGCAGTTCTTC. The rearrangement joins TRBV7-3 to TRBJ2-1; TRBD2 matches 12 bases. Per germline, CDR1 SGHTA and CDR2 FQGTGA. V was pared by 5 bases and J by 12 bases, with 8 bases of the junction left unmatched. The CDR3 has 14 residues.

This clonotype appeared a few times. The chain couples TRBV6-2 or TRBV6-3 to TRBJ2-7, with 14 nucleotides matching TRBD2. The V segment lost 4 bases and the J segment 1 base; nucleotides outside the gene matches: 6. CDR1 is MNHEY, CDR2 SVGEGT, per germline. This CDR3 spans 17 amino acids. Here the CDR3 reads CASSSIGTSGGSYEQYF. The CDR3 region has the DNA TGTGCCAGCAGTTCCATCGGGACTAGCGGGGGATCCTACGAGCAGTACTTC.

The V call is TRBV3-1, the J call TRBJ2-3; maybe TRBD2 (5 bases). With 4 bases removed from V and 7 bases from J, the gap between germline ends came to 15 bases. CDR1 LGHDT and CDR2 YNNKEL come from the germline V gene (reference sequence). This CDR3 is 14 amino acids long. CDR3 DNA sequence: TGTGCCAGCAGCCCGGAACGTGGGAGACATACGCAGTATTTT. It yields the protein CASSPERGRHTQYF.

As for this clonotype: A much larger clone is a single base away; this may be a read error. The rearrangement joins TRBV7-9 to TRBJ1-2; 10 bases are a match to TRBD1. The length of the CDR3 is 13 residues. The germline gives CDR1 SEHNR, CDR2 FQNEAQ (reference sequence). The V gene end was trimmed by 3 bases and the J gene end by 10 bases; junction bases not matched to a gene: 5. Written as DNA, the CDR3 is TGTGCCAGCAGCTTGGGACAGGGGATCGCCTACACCTTC. It yields the protein CASSLGQGIAYTF.

The sample holds a few counts of this clonotype. The chain links TRBV29-1 to TRBJ2-5; 15 nucleotides line up with TRBD2. The CDR3 is 16 amino acids. V trimming: 4 bases; J trimming: 4 bases; junction bases outside the gene matches: 7. The germline gives CDR1 SQVTM, CDR2 ANQGSEA. The DNA of the CDR3 is TGCAGCGTTGCTTGGACTAGCGGGGGGGCGAGAGAGACCCAGTACTTC. It yields the protein CSVAWTSGGARETQYF.

This sequence joins TRBV10-3 and TRBJ2-1; D gene unclear. Trimming removed 6 bases at V and 6 bases at J, with 9 bases between. This CDR3 has 12 residues. CDR1 is ENHRY and CDR2 is SYGVKD in the germline V gene. The CDR3: CAIRTASNEQFF. The CDR3 nucleotides read TGTGCCATCAGGACCGCTAGCAATGAGCAGTTCTTC.

This clonotype was detected only a few times. This sequence joins TRBV9 and TRBJ2-1; 10 nucleotides match TRBD2. The CDR3 runs 15 residues. Germline CDR1 is SGDLS and CDR2 is YYNGEE. V shed 2 bases, J shed 8 bases, and the junction held 7 bases outside the gene matches. The CDR3 bases are TGTGCCAGCAGCGTGGGCCTAGCGGGGGTTTATGAGCAGTTCTTC. It encodes CASSVGLAGVYEQFF.

The gene calls are TRBV9 and TRBJ1-4; D is uncertain. Trimming shortened V by 1 base and J by 12 bases, and 13 bases separated the two germline ends. This CDR3 has 13 residues. CDR1 is SGDLS, CDR2 YYNGEE, per germline. This CDR3 reads CASSVLTGSQLFF. Here the CDR3 DNA reads TGTGCCAGCAGCGTACTAACCGGGTCTCAACTGTTTTTT.

This clonotype has just a few counts. The genes are TRBV13 and TRBJ2-3, with a weak D call TRBD2 (6 bases). The V end lost 4 bases, the J end lost 5 bases, and 19 bases lay between the germline ends. Germline V gene data show CDR1 as PRHDT and CDR2 as FYEKMQ (reference sequence). The CDR3 has 16 residues. The DNA of the CDR3 is TGTGCCAGCAGCTCAGCCTATGACGGAGGGGTAGATACGCAGTATTTT. Translating gives CASSSAYDGGVDTQYF.

For this clonotype: The junction differs from germline at one of its ends, possibly a read error. This chain uses TRBV20-1 with TRBJ2-5; possible D gene TRBD2, 6 bases. The CDR3 contains 12 residues. Germline CDR1 and CDR2: DFQATT and SNEGSKA (reference sequence). The chain's CDR3 is CSDRGSSAREYF. The CDR3 DNA sequence: TGCAGTGATAGAGGTTCTAGCGCGCGAGAGTACTTC.

This clonotype has only a few counts. This chain links TRBV7-9 with TRBJ1-1; possibly TRBD1 for D (5 bases). Trimming left V 4 bases short and J 3 bases short, with 9 bases between. Germline loops: CDR1 SEHNR, CDR2 FQNEAQ (reference sequence). The CDR3 is 13 amino acids. In nucleotides, the CDR3 is TGTGCCAGCAGCTACGCAGGGTACACTGAAGCTTTCTTT. Its translation is CASSYAGYTEAFF.

This clonotype is a singleton in its sample. The rearrangement joins TRBV7-6 to TRBJ1-1; 11 bases line up with TRBD1. Germline-derived CDR1 and CDR2 are SGHVS and FNYEAQ. V shed 2 bases, J shed 1 base, and the junction held 18 bases outside the gene matches. The CDR3 spans 21 residues. CDR3 sequence: CASSLYGQGAAGIPRNTEAFF. The CDR3 nucleotides are TGTGCCAGCAGCTTATATGGACAGGGGGCGGCCGGGATCCCAAGGAACACTGAAGCTTTCTTT.

The chain recombines TRBV3-1 with TRBJ2-5, with D uncertain. CDR3 size: 13 residues. Trimming pared 1 base from V and 11 bases from J, leaving 14 bases between. CDR1 is LGHDT, CDR2 YNNKEL, per germline (reference sequence). The CDR3 coding sequence is TGTGCCAGCAGCCAAGTCATGGGCAATGGGCAGTACTTC. Translation gives CASSQVMGNGQYF.

The chain uses TRBV20-1 and TRBJ1-5, with 10 nucleotides matching TRBD1. CDR1 and CDR2 (germline): DFQATT, SNEGSKA (reference sequence). The CDR3 is 18 amino acids. After removal of 1 base from V and 0 bases from J, the junction contained 9 bases not matched to a gene. CDR3 loop: CSARGSGTGDVSNQPQHF. The DNA of the CDR3 is TGCAGTGCTAGAGGGTCCGGGACAGGGGACGTTAGCAATCAGCCCCAGCATTTT.

The J gene is TRBJ2-1, the V gene TRBV27, with D perhaps matching TRBD2 (6 bases). V was trimmed by 5 bases and J by 5 bases, leaving 19 bases between them. Germline assignment: CDR1 MNHEY and CDR2 SMNVEV (reference sequence). The CDR3 loop spans 16 amino acids. The CDR3 bases are TGTGCCAGCAGTGATCTATGGGTAGCGGTAAACAATGAGCAGTTCTTC. Translating it yields CASSDLWVAVNNEQFF.

This clonotype showed up just a few times. V usage is TRBV28 and J usage is TRBJ1-2; D is undetermined. V was pared by 5 bases and J by 7 bases, with 14 bases between. The CDR3 is made up of 13 amino acids. The V gene's germline CDR1 is MDHEN and CDR2 SYDVKM. CDR3 protein: CASSPGRSFGYTF. The CDR3 region has the DNA TGTGCCAGCAGTCCCGGACGGTCTTTTGGCTACACCTTC.

The gene calls are TRBV6-2 or TRBV6-3 and TRBJ2-7, with 9 positions matching TRBD2. Germline CDR1 MNHEY, CDR2 SVGEGT. This CDR3 has 14 amino acids. V dropped 8 bases and J dropped 7; count of bases not matched to a gene: 12. This CDR3 is CASLSGTSFEEQYF. CDR3 DNA sequence: TGTGCCAGCCTCTCCGGGACTAGCTTCGAGGAGCAGTACTTC.

V gene TRBV28 combines with J gene TRBJ2-5; TRBD2 agrees at 7 bases. CDR3 length: 11 residues. Germline-derived CDR1 and CDR2 are MDHEN and SYDVKM. V lost 4 bases to trimming and J lost 11 bases; unmatched junction nucleotides: 4. The CDR3: CASSWSREQYF. DNA for the CDR3: TGTGCCAGCAGTTGGTCGCGGGAGCAGTACTTC.

The rearrangement joins TRBV11-2 to TRBJ2-5; D remains ambiguous. The CDR3 is made up of 12 amino acids. V was cut by 0 bases and J by 7 bases, with 6 bases left in between. Germline V CDR1 and CDR2: SGHAT, FQNNGV. The CDR3 sequence is CASSLDLGTQYF. The DNA for the CDR3 is TGTGCCAGCAGCTTAGATTTAGGGACCCAGTACTTC.

This chain connects TRBV6-5 to TRBJ2-5, with D possibly matching TRBD1 (7 bases). The CDR3 has 14 residues. Germline V gene sequence: CDR1 MNHEY, CDR2 SVGAGI. Deletions cut 8 bases from V and 4 bases from J, with 17 bases between. In nucleotides, the CDR3 is TGTGCCAGCGCGCTTCAGGGGGGAAGAGAGACCCAGTACTTC. Its translation is CASALQGGRETQYF.

In regard to this clonotype: A much larger clone sits a single nucleotide away, making a read error possible. The CDR3 carries no conserved terminal phenylalanine or tryptophan, so it likely arises from a read error. The V call is TRBV29-1, the J call TRBJ2-7, with TRBD2 matching over 7 bases. The CDR3 sequence is 13 residues long. V dropped 4 bases and J dropped 5; count of bases not matched to a gene: 8. Germline values: CDR1 SQVTM, CDR2 ANQGSEA. The DNA of the CDR3 is TGCAGCGTTGTCGGCGGGGGTACCCACGAGCAGTACTCC. Its protein product is CSVVGGGTHEQYS.

This chain joins TRBV29-1 and TRBJ1-1; no definite D call. The CDR3 is 13 amino acids. Per germline, CDR1 SQVTM and CDR2 ANQGSEA. Trimming stripped 0 bases from V and 5 bases from J, with 10 bases between. DNA for the CDR3: TGCAGCGTTGAAGATCGACGAAAAACTGAAGCTTTCTTT. It encodes CSVEDRRKTEAFF.

CDR3 sequence: CASTRDRGPYQPQHF. DNA for the CDR3: TGTGCCAGCACCCGGGACAGGGGGCCGTATCAGCCCCAGCATTTT. The genes are TRBV2 and TRBJ1-5, with 12 bases fitting TRBD1. CDR1 SNHLY and CDR2 FYNNEI come from the germline V gene. The CDR3 totals 15 residues. V was pared by 7 bases and J by 5 bases, with 6 bases of the junction left unmatched.

V usage is TRBV12-3 or TRBV12-4 and J usage is TRBJ2-2; D may be TRBD2 (6 bases). Trimming stripped 3 bases from V and 4 bases from J, with 12 bases between. This CDR3 has 15 residues. The CDR3 coding sequence is TGTGCCAGCAGTTTTTATGGGGGACTCACCGGGGAGCTGTTTTTT. Protein product: CASSFYGGLTGELFF.

V gene TRBV6-6 combines with J gene TRBJ2-1, with D perhaps TRBD2 (5 bases). Deletions cut 2 bases from V and 8 bases from J, with 10 bases between. The CDR3 consists of 13 residues. Per germline, CDR1 MNHNY and CDR2 SVGAGI (reference sequence). The CDR3 sequence is CASSYPRAHEQFF. CDR3 in DNA: TGTGCCAGCAGTTACCCGAGGGCCCATGAGCAGTTCTTC.

The CDR3 nucleotides are TGCAGTGCTAGAGACAGGGGAGAGGTTCGTCAGCCCCAGCATTTT. Its translation is CSARDRGEVRQPQHF. This rearrangement joins TRBV20-1 to TRBJ1-5; weak D call: TRBD1 (6 bases). CDR1 and CDR2 (germline): DFQATT, SNEGSKA (reference sequence). This CDR3 contains 15 residues. Trimming shortened V by 0 bases and J by 6 bases, and 15 bases separated the two germline ends.

V and J are TRBV7-2 and TRBJ2-5; 7 bases match TRBD1. Germline values: CDR1 SGHTA, CDR2 FQGNSA. CDR3 length: 16 amino acids. Unmatched junction bases numbered 14, after V lost 5 bases and J lost 5 bases. The CDR3 is CASSQTGALFAETQYF. CDR3 bases: TGTGCCAGCAGCCAAACAGGGGCTCTGTTCGCGGAGACCCAGTACTTC. Filled out from reference TRBV7-2 and TRBJ2-5, the complete variable domain reads GAGVSQSPSNKVTEKGKDVELRCDPISGHTALYWYRQSLGQGLEFLIYFQGNSAPDKSGLPSDRFSAERTGGSVSTLTIQRTQQEDSAVYLCASSQTGALFAETQYFGPGTRLLVL.

This clonotype occurred a few times. The chain couples TRBV3-1 to TRBJ1-1; D may be TRBD1 (5 bases). With 4 bases removed from V and 2 bases from J, the gap between germline ends came to 11 bases. Germline CDR1 is LGHDT and CDR2 is YNNKEL (reference sequence). The CDR3 is 14 amino acids. CDR3 sequence: CASSPPTVNTEAFF. CDR3 in DNA: TGTGCCAGCAGCCCCCCGACAGTTAACACTGAAGCTTTCTTT.